Sequencing of this T cell receptor (beta chain) was carried out in a study of blood T cell repertoires in COVID-19. The CDR3 consists of 14 residues. V was pared by 3 bases and J by 2 bases, with 11 bases between. The V gene's germline CDR1 is LNHNV and CDR2 YYDKDF (reference sequence). Only in-frame clones appear in the TCRdb table, and some are missing; sequencing was by immunoSEQ multiplex PCR. The sample has about 140,000 clones, 70% to 90% seen once; the top ten hold 1.5% to 1.7%. The receptor was isolated from a woman aged 60 to 75 with acute or convalescent COVID-19. The sequenced material came from peripheral blood. The chain links TRBV15 to TRBJ2-7; tentatively, D is TRBD2 (6 bases). The CDR3 DNA reads TGTGCCACCAGCAGGGCCGGGACTCCCTACGAGCAGTACTTC. Amino acid sequence: CATSRAGTPYEQYF.